This T cell receptor (beta chain) is drawn from a study of blood T cell repertoires in COVID-19. For the study at large: Samples representing acute and convalescent COVID-19 were sourced from the United States, Italy and Spain. PBMCs, B-cell-depleted T cells, or T cells provided the cDNA or gDNA that made up the material.

In the study's own analysis: How many nucleated cells were present was estimated from reference gene primer amplification. Sequencing was performed with immunoSEQ multiplex PCR; in TCRdb, only in-frame clones are kept and a portion is missing. The V and J calls and clone size are taken from that table; D and trimming were inferred from the DNA. The data contain 110,000 to 150,000 clones, approximately 80% of them singletons. The J segment lost 3 bases and the V segment lost 9 bases, leaving 7 bases of the junction unmatched. Germline loops: CDR1 SGHVS, CDR2 FNYEAQ. This CDR3 is 14 amino acids long. The receptor's source is a woman of 80 years or more in a cohort sampled during active or convalescent COVID-19. V is TRBV7-6 and J is TRBJ1-1; 10 bases match TRBD1. The specimen sequenced was peripheral blood. CDR3 loop: CARTDRGRYTEAFF. As DNA, the CDR3 is TGTGCCAGAACCGACAGGGGGCGTTACACTGAAGCTTTCTTT.